These 25 T cell receptor beta chains share one sample of origin, sequenced in a study of shared clonotypes between healthy human individuals. CD45RO-negative cells were positively selected for CCR7, leaving out terminally differentiated effector memory CD45RA+ cells. Using immunoSEQ multiplex PCR, the repertoire was profiled, and TCRdb retains in-frame clones only, with some absent. Of 750,000 to 1,000,000 clones listed, roughly 92% are singletons. Sequencing was done on a sample of naive CD8+ T cells sorted from blood. These receptors originate from a man aged 25-45 years in good health.

This clone was found once. The rearrangement joins TRBV7-9 to TRBJ1-2; TRBD1 might be the D (5 bases). V lost 7 bases, J lost 3 bases, and 21 bases lay in between. The CDR3 sequence is 16 residues long. CDR1 SEHNR and CDR2 FQNEAQ come from the germline V gene (reference sequence). In nucleotides, the CDR3 is TGTGCCAGCACGCGGCCTTCGGGACCCCTTGACTATGGCTACACCTTC. This codes for CASTRPSGPLDYGYTF.

The V gene is TRBV11-2, the J gene TRBJ2-4; no firm D call. The germline CDR1 and CDR2 sequences are SGHAT and FQNNGV. Trimming removed 0 bases from V and 5 bases from J, with 11 bases in between. The CDR3 totals 15 residues. CDR3 sequence: CASSLDRGIQNIQYF. The CDR3 DNA sequence: TGTGCCAGCAGCTTAGACCGAGGTATCCAAAACATTCAGTACTTC.

This chain uses TRBV13 with TRBJ2-1; no clear D gene. Germline V CDR1 and CDR2: PRHDT, FYEKMQ (reference sequence). Trimming stripped 4 bases from V and 1 base from J, with 14 bases between. The CDR3 length is 16 residues. The CDR3 loop is CASSSAGRTSYNEQFF. For the CDR3, the DNA is TGTGCCAGCAGCTCGGCCGGAAGAACATCCTACAATGAGCAGTTCTTC.

The chain recombines TRBV6-1 with TRBJ1-1; D might be TRBD1 (6 bases). Trimming shortened V by 2 bases and J by 6 bases, and 13 bases separated the two germline ends. This CDR3 spans 14 amino acids. The germline CDR1 and CDR2 sequences are MNHNS and SASEGT. The CDR3 loop is CASSEPDRTPEAFF. In DNA form, the CDR3 reads TGTGCCAGCAGTGAACCAGACAGGACCCCTGAAGCTTTCTTT.

The chain links TRBV28 to TRBJ1-1; D gene unclear. Trimming took 7 bases from V and 6 from J, leaving 12 bases between them. Germline CDR1 MDHEN, CDR2 SYDVKM. The CDR3 sequence is 12 residues long. The CDR3 DNA sequence: TGTGCCAGCACCCTCGGGTTCGCTGAAGCTTTCTTT. It is translated as CASTLGFAEAFF. Full variable domain (outside the CDR3, taken from reference TRBV28 and TRBJ1-1): DVKVTQSSRYLVKRTGEKVFLECVQDMDHENMFWYRQDPGLGLRLIYFSYDVKMKEKGDIPEGYSVSREKKERFSLILESASTNQTSMYLCASTLGFAEAFFGQGTRLTVV.

The gene calls are TRBV28 and TRBJ2-4; 7 nucleotides match TRBD2. V shed 2 bases and J 1 base; nucleotides not matched to a gene: 8. The V gene's germline CDR1 is MDHEN and CDR2 SYDVKM. This CDR3 has 17 amino acids. The CDR3 here is CASSLTLGEGAKNIQYF. CDR3 DNA sequence: TGTGCCAGCAGTTTAACGCTCGGGGAGGGGGCCAAAAACATTCAGTACTTC.

This chain uses TRBV11-3 with TRBJ2-1; 10 bases fit TRBD1. Germline trimming cut 4 bases from V and 9 bases from J; bases unmatched to any gene: 9. Germline CDR1 is SGHNT and CDR2 is YENEEA. This CDR3 is built from 15 residues. The CDR3 reads CASSSSRDRGGEQFF. CDR3 DNA: TGTGCCAGCAGCTCCAGCCGGGACAGGGGAGGTGAGCAGTTCTTC.

This chain uses TRBV10-2 with TRBJ1-3; D perhaps matches TRBD1 (6 bases). The germline gives CDR1 WSHSY, CDR2 SAAADI. The CDR3 is 15 residues long. Trimming removed 8 bases from V and 0 bases from J, with 14 bases in between. In DNA, the CDR3 is TGCGCCAGCGGGGGGACACCTCTCTCTGGAAACACCATATATTTT. Residues: CASGGTPLSGNTIYF.

CDR3: CASSLARETLTGELFF. The DNA of the CDR3 is TGTGCCAGCAGCTTGGCCAGGGAGACGCTCACCGGGGAGCTGTTTTTT. J is TRBJ2-2 and V is TRBV5-4; D might be TRBD1 or TRBD2, each matching 5 bases. Deletions cut 0 bases from V and 4 bases from J, with 13 bases between. Germline V gene data show CDR1 as SGHNT and CDR2 as YYREEE (reference sequence). The CDR3 totals 16 residues.

The chain employs TRBV4-3 and TRBJ1-2; 7 bases align to TRBD1. CDR1 and CDR2 (germline): LGHNA, YSLEER. The CDR3 is 15 residues long. V shed 0 bases, J shed 2 bases, and the junction held 3 bases outside the gene matches. CDR3 protein: CASSQDLGQNYGYTF. CDR3 coding DNA: TGCGCCAGCAGCCAAGATCTGGGACAGAACTATGGCTACACCTTC.

The J gene is TRBJ2-7, the V gene TRBV28; 10 bases are shared with TRBD1. The germline V gene encodes CDR1 MDHEN and CDR2 SYDVKM. The CDR3 has 14 amino acids. V lost 5 bases, J lost 2 bases, and 3 bases stayed unmatched. In DNA, the CDR3 is TGTGCCAGCAGTGTGACAGGGGGCGCCTACGAGCAGTACTTC. It is translated as CASSVTGGAYEQYF.

The chain employs TRBV29-1 and TRBJ2-7; D unclear. The germline CDR1 and CDR2 sequences are SQVTM and ANQGSEA. Trimming cost V 4 bases and J 4 bases, with 17 bases left between them. This CDR3 is built from 14 residues. The DNA for the CDR3 is TGCAGCGTTGTCACGGCCAGGACCGAATACGAGCAGTACTTC. Amino acid sequence: CSVVTARTEYEQYF.

The chain recombines TRBV27 with TRBJ1-4, with 8 bases aligning to TRBD1. Germline loops: CDR1 MNHEY, CDR2 SMNVEV (reference sequence). V shed 3 bases and J 7 bases; nucleotides not matched to a gene: 4. The length of the CDR3 is 14 residues. In DNA form, the CDR3 reads TGTGCCAGCAGTTTGCAACAGGGGGGTGAAAAACTGTTTTTT. Amino acids: CASSLQQGGEKLFF.

The V gene is TRBV4-1, the J gene TRBJ2-1, with TRBD1 identical over 7 bases. The CDR3 extends over 13 amino acids. The junction had 2 bases not matched to a gene; V was cut back by 1 base and J by 8 bases. From germline, CDR1 is MGHRA and CDR2 YSYEKL. The CDR3 DNA follows: TGCGCCAGCAGCCAAGGTCAGGGGGATGAGCAGTTCTTC. It specifies CASSQGQGDEQFF.

The rearrangement joins TRBV7-9 to TRBJ2-5, with TRBD1 matching over 9 bases. V gave up 5 bases and J gave up 7 bases; unmatched junction bases: 8. This CDR3 is built from 14 residues. The germline V gene has CDR1 SEHNR and CDR2 FQNEAQ (reference sequence). CDR3 loop: CASSTGQGRGTQYF. The CDR3 DNA follows: TGTGCCAGCAGCACAGGACAGGGGCGGGGGACCCAGTACTTC.

J is TRBJ2-1 and V is TRBV4-2; the D gene is possibly TRBD2 (6 bases). V lost 0 bases and J 0 bases, leaving 9 bases between the germline ends. Germline assignment: CDR1 LGHNA and CDR2 YNFKEQ. The CDR3 has 16 amino acids. The CDR3 spells CASSQERDSSYNEQFF. CDR3 in DNA: TGTGCCAGCAGCCAAGAACGGGACTCCTCCTACAATGAGCAGTTCTTC.

This chain joins TRBV11-3 and TRBJ2-7; no definite D call. The CDR3 is 14 amino acids. Trimming removed 5 bases from V and 2 bases from J, with 13 bases in between. The germline gives CDR1 SGHNT, CDR2 YENEEA. Here the CDR3 DNA reads TGTGCCAGCAGCCCTCCCGGGCAACCCTACGAGCAGTACTTC. Amino acids: CASSPPGQPYEQYF.

Comment on this clone: The sample contains more than one DNA sequence encoding this CDR3. The rearrangement uses TRBV27 and TRBJ2-7; tentative D call: TRBD2 (5 bases). CDR1 MNHEY and CDR2 SMNVEV come from the germline V gene (reference sequence). The CDR3 runs 14 residues. Trimming removed 3 bases at V and 2 bases at J, with 11 bases between. The CDR3 sequence: CASSFFAGTYEQYF. CDR3 DNA sequence: TGTGCCAGCAGTTTCTTCGCGGGTACCTACGAGCAGTACTTC.

The chain uses TRBV19 and TRBJ2-1; D unresolved. Trimming removed 3 bases from V and 4 bases from J, with 13 bases in between. From germline, CDR1 is LNHDA and CDR2 SQIVND (reference sequence). The CDR3 has 15 amino acids. The CDR3 here is CASSIKGLRYNEQFF. The CDR3 DNA sequence: TGTGCCAGTAGTATCAAGGGTTTGCGATACAATGAGCAGTTCTTC. Supplemented by reference TRBV19 and TRBJ2-1, the full variable domain reads DGGITQSPKYLFRKEGQNVTLSCEQNLNHDAMYWYRQDPGQGLRLIYYSQIVNDFQKGDIAEGYSVSREKKESFPLTVTSAQKNPTAFYLCASSIKGLRYNEQFFGPGTRLTVL.

The rearrangement links TRBV28 to TRBJ2-3, with 8 bases identical to TRBD1. The CDR3 spans 15 residues. V lost 2 bases and J lost 2; bases outside the gene matches: 3. Germline V gives CDR1 MDHEN, CDR2 SYDVKM. The CDR3 region has the DNA TGTGCCAGCAGTTTAACAGGGGGGATCACAGATACGCAGTATTTT. It is translated as CASSLTGGITDTQYF.

V and J are TRBV5-1 and TRBJ1-1; unclear D gene. The CDR3 loop spans 14 amino acids. V lost 2 bases to trimming and J lost 3 bases, with 11 bases between them. Germline values: CDR1 SGHRS, CDR2 YFSETQ. The CDR3 is CASSFHGDHTEAFF. The CDR3 nucleotides read TGCGCCAGCAGCTTTCACGGGGATCACACTGAAGCTTTCTTT.

This clone came up once. V and J are TRBV19 and TRBJ2-7; TRBD2 agrees at 11 bases. Germline V gene sequence: CDR1 LNHDA, CDR2 SQIVND (reference sequence). The CDR3 sequence is 13 residues long. The V and J ends lost 5 bases and 5 bases, in that order; junction bases with no gene match: 2. This chain's CDR3 is CASSVTSGNEQYF. In DNA, the CDR3 is TGTGCCAGTAGTGTGACTAGCGGGAACGAGCAGTACTTC.

This sequence joins TRBV27 and TRBJ2-7; 10 positions agree with TRBD2. Germline-derived CDR1 and CDR2 are MNHEY and SMNVEV (reference sequence). J was trimmed by 4 bases and V by 6 bases; bases with no gene match: 3. This CDR3 contains 13 residues. The CDR3 here is CASRLAGEYEQYF. CDR3 bases: TGTGCCAGCAGGCTAGCGGGAGAGTACGAGCAGTACTTC.

This chain links TRBV11-2 with TRBJ1-3; D gene ambiguous. Trimming took off 5 bases at V and 9 bases at J, with 8 bases between the two ends. The CDR3 is made up of 11 amino acids. The germline V gene has CDR1 SGHAT and CDR2 FQNNGV. CDR3 amino acids: CASSPVGTIYF. The CDR3 DNA sequence: TGTGCCAGCAGCCCCGTGGGCACCATATATTTT.

The rearrangement links TRBV28 to TRBJ2-7, with D unclear. In germline, CDR1 is MDHEN, CDR2 SYDVKM. CDR3 size: 13 residues. The V and J ends lost 3 bases and 2 bases respectively, with 8 bases between them. The CDR3 DNA reads TGTGCCAGCAGTTTTATCGGGCCCTACGAGCAGTACTTC. It encodes CASSFIGPYEQYF.